This TCR beta chain was sequenced in a study of cytomegalovirus exposure and HLA in healthy donors. At the time of sampling, donors were nominally healthy, though unrecorded immune exposures were likely. CDR3 size: 19 residues. V lost 0 bases to trimming and J lost 3 bases; unmatched junction nucleotides: 19. Germline loops: CDR1 SQVTM, CDR2 ANQGSEA. The PCR employed 60 Vbeta primers together with 13 Jbeta primers. Repertoires were generated with immunoSEQ multiplex PCR, while TCRdb's copy carries only in-frame clones and drops some. Counted here are 100,000 to 150,000 clones, around 78% occurring once; the ten biggest clones make up around 20%.

The rearrangement uses TRBV29-1 and TRBJ1-2; 7 bases are shared with TRBD1. The clonotype was recovered from a man in his late teens or twenties in good health and CMV-seropositive. Sequenced sample: PBMCs. CDR3 sequence (DNA): TGCAGCGTTGAAGAGCCCCCGACAGGGAACTCCTATACCGACTATGGCTACACCTTC. Amino acid sequence: CSVEEPPTGNSYTDYGYTF. Based on the CDR3 plus reference TRBV29-1 and TRBJ1-2, the full variable domain is SAVISQKPSRDICQRGTSLTIQCQVDSQVTMMFWYRQQPGQSLTLIATANQGSEATYESGFVIDKFPISRPNLTFSTLTVSNMSPEDSSIYLCSVEEPPTGNSYTDYGYTFGSGTRLTVV.